The 4 T cell receptor beta chains reported below all come from one sample, sequenced in a study of shared clonotypes between healthy human individuals. Sequenced by immunoSEQ multiplex PCR; TCRdb stores in-frame clones only, minus some. The repertoire holds 450,000 to 500,000 clones, with about 78% as singletons. Specimen: PBMCs. Receptors were obtained from a middle-aged woman in good health. Some clones in this sample may be carry-over from other donors' samples.

V gene TRBV4-1 combines with J gene TRBJ2-7; possibly TRBD1 for D (6 bases). There are 15 residues in the CDR3. Germline CDR1 and CDR2: MGHRA and YSYEKL. Trimming took 0 bases from V and 2 from J, leaving 11 bases between them. The CDR3 coding sequence is TGCGCCAGCAGCCAAGATATCCGGACAGCCTACGAGCAGTACTTC. It translates to CASSQDIRTAYEQYF.

The rearrangement links TRBV7-2 to TRBJ2-3, with TRBD2 identical over 10 bases. The junction had 4 bases not matched to a gene; V was cut back by 6 bases and J by 4 bases. This CDR3 spans 14 amino acids. Germline CDR1 reads SGHTA; CDR2 reads FQGNSA. The DNA of the CDR3 is TGTGCCAGCAGAAAACTAGCGGGATCAGATACGCAGTATTTT. It translates to CASRKLAGSDTQYF.

V usage is TRBV28 and J usage is TRBJ2-3, with 12 bases matching TRBD2. The CDR3 runs 15 residues. CDR1 is MDHEN, CDR2 SYDVKM, per germline. J lost 7 bases, V lost 2 bases, and 4 bases had no gene match. The CDR3 reads CASSLLAGGPNTQYF. CDR3 DNA sequence: TGTGCCAGCAGTTTACTAGCGGGAGGGCCAAATACGCAGTATTTT.

This chain connects TRBV28 to TRBJ2-1; possibly TRBD1 for D (6 bases). Germline-derived CDR1 and CDR2 are MDHEN and SYDVKM. CDR3 size: 16 residues. Trimming pared 1 base from V and 2 bases from J, leaving 12 bases between. In DNA form, the CDR3 reads TGTGCCAGCAGTTTATTGTCGGACAGCGCCTACAATGAGCAGTTCTTC. Amino acids: CASSLLSDSAYNEQFF. The full variable domain, in which reference TRBV28 and TRBJ2-1 provide the parts outside the CDR3, is DVKVTQSSRYLVKRTGEKVFLECVQDMDHENMFWYRQDPGLGLRLIYFSYDVKMKEKGDIPEGYSVSREKKERFSLILESASTNQTSMYLCASSLLSDSAYNEQFFGPGTRLTVL.